This T cell receptor beta chain was captured in a study of T-cell reconstitution after alpha-beta-depleted transplantation in children. Molecular barcoding with unique molecular identifiers was used for the TCRbeta library. TCRdb called the PCR reads again in MiXCR, with one record for every CDR3 protein. The table has approximately 230,000 distinct CDR3 sequences, more than 20% seen once. CDR1 is LGHNA, CDR2 YNFKEQ, per germline. Trimming removed 1 base from V and 11 bases from J; junction bases left unmatched: 7. The CDR3 spans 16 residues. In this sample, this clonotype turned up many times. Sequencing was performed on PBMCs, mostly from graft donor cells, taken 360 days after TCRalphabeta/CD19-depleted stem cell transplant. The source is a female patient between 2 and 10 years old who had a stem cell transplant for congenital amegakaryocytic thrombocytopenia, so the T cells may come from the graft donor. The chain couples TRBV4-2 to TRBJ2-1; 14 nucleotides match TRBD2. The CDR3 spells CASSQGKGLAGGQQFF. The DNA for the CDR3 is TGTGCCAGCAGCCAAGGAAAAGGACTAGCGGGGGGTCAGCAGTTCTTC.